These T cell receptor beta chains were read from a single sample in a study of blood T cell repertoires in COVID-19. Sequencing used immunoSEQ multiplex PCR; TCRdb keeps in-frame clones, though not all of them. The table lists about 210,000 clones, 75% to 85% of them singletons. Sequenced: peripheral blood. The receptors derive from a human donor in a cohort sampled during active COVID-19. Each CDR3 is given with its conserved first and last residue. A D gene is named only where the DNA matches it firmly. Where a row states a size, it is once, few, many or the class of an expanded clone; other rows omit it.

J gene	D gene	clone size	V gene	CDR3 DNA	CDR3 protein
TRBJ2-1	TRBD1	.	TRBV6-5	TGTGCCAGTCAACCAGCACGGGACAGTGACAATGAGCAGTTCTTC	CASQPARDSDNEQFF
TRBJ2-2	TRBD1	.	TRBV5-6	TGTGCCAGCAGTTTCCTTACCCCAGACAGGGGTCCCGGGGAGCTGTTTTTT	CASSFLTPDRGPGELFF
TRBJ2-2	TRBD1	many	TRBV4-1	TGCGCCAGCAGCCAAAGGGACAGGAACACCGGGGAGCTGTTTTTT	CASSQRDRNTGELFF
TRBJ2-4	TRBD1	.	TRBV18	TGTGCCAGCTCACCCAGCCAGGGGGTGGGAAACATTCAGTACTTC	CASSPSQGVGNIQYF
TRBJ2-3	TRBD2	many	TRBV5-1	TGCGCCACCTCGGCGGCTAGCGGCCGCACAGATACGCAGTATTTT	CATSAASGRTDTQYF
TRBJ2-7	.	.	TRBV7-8	TGTGCCAGCAGCTCGGGGAGTTGGGGATACGAGCAGTACTTC	CASSSGSWGYEQYF
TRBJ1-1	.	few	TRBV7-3	TGTGCCAGCAGCTTGGGAGGGACGGCGAACACTGAAGCTTTCTTT	CASSLGGTANTEAFF
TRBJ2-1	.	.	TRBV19	TGTGCCAGTAGTATTTCCCTACCCAATGAGCAGTTCTTC	CASSISLPNEQFF
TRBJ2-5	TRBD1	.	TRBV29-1	TGCAGCGTTGGAACAGGGGTTTTAGAGACCCAGTACTTC	CSVGTGVLETQYF
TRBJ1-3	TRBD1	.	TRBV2	TGTGCCAGCAGGGACCTCGGACAGGGTGTTGGAAACACCATATATTTT	CASRDLGQGVGNTIYF
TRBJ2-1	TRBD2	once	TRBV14	TGTGCCAGCAGCCATACTAGCGGGGGGGCGAGTGAGCAGTTCTTC	CASSHTSGGASEQFF
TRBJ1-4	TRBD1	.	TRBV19	TGTGCCAGTAGTCGGGACAGCGTTAATGAAAAACTGTTTTTT	CASSRDSVNEKLFF
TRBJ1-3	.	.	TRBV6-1	TGTGCCAGCAGTGCTCTAGCCCCCCAGACCCAACTCTCTGGAAACACCATATATTTT	CASSALAPQTQLSGNTIYF
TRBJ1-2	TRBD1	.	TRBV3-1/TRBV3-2	TGTGCCAGCAGCCAAGTCCGCGGGACAGGCCGTTACTATGGCTACACCTTC	CASSQVRGTGRYYGYTF